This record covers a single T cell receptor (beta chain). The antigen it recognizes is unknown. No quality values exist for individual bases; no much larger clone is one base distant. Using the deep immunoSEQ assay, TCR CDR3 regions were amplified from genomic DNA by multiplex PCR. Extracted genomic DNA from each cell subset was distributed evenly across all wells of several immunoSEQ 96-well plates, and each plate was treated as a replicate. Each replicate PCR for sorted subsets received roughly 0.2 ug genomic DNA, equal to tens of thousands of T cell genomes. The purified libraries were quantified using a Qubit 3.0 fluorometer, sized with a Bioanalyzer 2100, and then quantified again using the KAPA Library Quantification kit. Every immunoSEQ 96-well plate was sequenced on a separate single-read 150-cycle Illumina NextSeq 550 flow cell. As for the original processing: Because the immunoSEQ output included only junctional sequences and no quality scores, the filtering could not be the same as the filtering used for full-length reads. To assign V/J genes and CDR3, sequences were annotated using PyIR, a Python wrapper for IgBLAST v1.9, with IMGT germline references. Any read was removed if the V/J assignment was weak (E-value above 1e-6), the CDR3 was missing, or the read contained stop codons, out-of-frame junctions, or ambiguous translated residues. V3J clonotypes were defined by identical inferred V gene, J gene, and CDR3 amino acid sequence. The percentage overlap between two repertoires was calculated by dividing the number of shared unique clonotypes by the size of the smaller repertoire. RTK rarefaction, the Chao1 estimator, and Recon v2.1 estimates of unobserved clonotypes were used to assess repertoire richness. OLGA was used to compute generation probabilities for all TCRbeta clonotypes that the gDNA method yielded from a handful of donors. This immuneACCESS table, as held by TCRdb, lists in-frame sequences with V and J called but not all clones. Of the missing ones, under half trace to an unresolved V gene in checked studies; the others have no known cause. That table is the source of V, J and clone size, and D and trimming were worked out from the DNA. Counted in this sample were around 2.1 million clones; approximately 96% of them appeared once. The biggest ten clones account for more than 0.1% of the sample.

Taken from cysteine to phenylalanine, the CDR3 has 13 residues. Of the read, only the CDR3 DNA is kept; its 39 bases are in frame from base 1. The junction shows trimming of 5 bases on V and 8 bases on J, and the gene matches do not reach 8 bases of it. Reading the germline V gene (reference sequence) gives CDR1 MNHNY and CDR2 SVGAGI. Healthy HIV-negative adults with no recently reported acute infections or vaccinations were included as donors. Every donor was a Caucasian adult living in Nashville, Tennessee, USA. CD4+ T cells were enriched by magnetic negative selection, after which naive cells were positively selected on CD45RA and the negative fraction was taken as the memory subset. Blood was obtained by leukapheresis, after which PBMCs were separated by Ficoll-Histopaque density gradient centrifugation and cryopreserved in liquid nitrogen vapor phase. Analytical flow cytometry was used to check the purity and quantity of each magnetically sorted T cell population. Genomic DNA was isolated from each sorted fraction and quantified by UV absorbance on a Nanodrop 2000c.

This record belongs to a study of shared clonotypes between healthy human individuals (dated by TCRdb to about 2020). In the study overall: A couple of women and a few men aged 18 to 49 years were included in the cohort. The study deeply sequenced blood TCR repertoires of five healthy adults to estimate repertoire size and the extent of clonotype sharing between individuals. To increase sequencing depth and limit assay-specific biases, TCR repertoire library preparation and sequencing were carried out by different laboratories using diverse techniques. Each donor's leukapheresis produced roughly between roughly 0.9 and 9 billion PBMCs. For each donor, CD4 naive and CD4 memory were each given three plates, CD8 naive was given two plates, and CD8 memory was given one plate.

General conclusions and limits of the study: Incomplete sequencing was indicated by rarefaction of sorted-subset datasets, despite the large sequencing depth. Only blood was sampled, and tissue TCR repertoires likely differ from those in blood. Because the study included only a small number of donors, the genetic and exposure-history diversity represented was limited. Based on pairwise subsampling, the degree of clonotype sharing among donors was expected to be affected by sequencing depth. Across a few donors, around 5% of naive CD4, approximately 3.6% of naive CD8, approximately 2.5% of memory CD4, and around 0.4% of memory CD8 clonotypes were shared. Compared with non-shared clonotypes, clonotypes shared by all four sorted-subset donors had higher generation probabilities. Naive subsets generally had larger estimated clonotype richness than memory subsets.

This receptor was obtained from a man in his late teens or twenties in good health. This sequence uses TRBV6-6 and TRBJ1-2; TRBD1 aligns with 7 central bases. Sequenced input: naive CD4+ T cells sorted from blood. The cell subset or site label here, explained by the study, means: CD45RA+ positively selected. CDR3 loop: CASSLQGFEGYTF. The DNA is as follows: TGTGCCAGCAGTCTACAGGGGTTTGAGGGCTACACCTTC.